Presented here are 18 T cell receptor beta chains from one specimen sequenced in a study of neurological immune-mediated disorders. TCRdb itself ran the 5' RACE reads through MiXCR, one entry per CDR3 protein. The repertoire consists of about 120,000 distinct CDR3 sequences, with about 3.2% occurring once and the leading ten covering roughly 1.3%. Sequences were obtained from PBMCs. The source is a woman under 40 with multiple sclerosis.

This clonotype was recorded many times. This chain connects TRBV12-3 or TRBV12-4 to TRBJ2-2; possible D gene TRBD1, 5 bases. The CDR3 is made up of 15 amino acids. V lost 8 bases to trimming and J lost 3 bases, with 16 bases between them. The CDR3 is CASGAQVRHTGELFF. Written as DNA, the CDR3 is TGTGCCAGCGGGGCACAGGTTCGACACACCGGGGAGCTGTTTTTT.

This clonotype was counted many times. The gene calls are TRBV20-1 and TRBJ2-1; 7 nucleotides align to TRBD2. The CDR3 is made up of 15 amino acids. The J segment lost 3 bases and the V segment lost 3 bases, leaving 8 bases of the junction unmatched. Germline V gene lookup returns CDR1 DFQATT and CDR2 SNEGSKA (reference sequence). The CDR3 DNA is TGCAGTGCTAGCCACGGCCTAGCGGTCTACAATGAGCAGTTCTTC. Translated: CSASHGLAVYNEQFF.

This clonotype showed up many times. V usage is TRBV5-5 and J usage is TRBJ2-5, with D tentatively TRBD1 or TRBD2 (5 bases each). V lost 5 bases, J lost 4 bases, and 18 bases lay in between. Germline V gene lookup returns CDR1 SGHKS and CDR2 YYEKEE (reference sequence). The CDR3 covers 15 residues. CDR3 amino acids: CASSFGTRRAETQYF. Written as DNA, the CDR3 is TGTGCCAGCAGTTTCGGGACCCGGAGAGCAGAGACCCAGTACTTC.

This clonotype turned up a few times. The V call is TRBV6-2 or TRBV6-3, the J call TRBJ2-2, with D perhaps being TRBD1 or TRBD2 (5 bases each). CDR1 is MNHEY and CDR2 is SVGEGT in the germline V gene. CDR3 size: 13 residues. Trimming left V 2 bases short and J 5 bases short, with 6 bases between. CDR3 amino acids: CASSYGGTGELFF. DNA of the CDR3: TGTGCCAGCAGTTACGGGGGAACCGGGGAGCTGTTTTTT.

This clonotype was seen many times. Germline is not matched at one junction end, which may reflect a read error. The V call is TRBV7-2, the J call TRBJ2-3; 10 bases line up with TRBD2. This CDR3 is 12 amino acids long. CDR1 and CDR2 from the germline V gene are SGHTA and FQGNSA. CDR3 in DNA: TGTGCCAGCAGCTTACTAGCGGGAGATTTGGATTTT. It specifies CASSLLAGDLDF.

This clonotype was observed at least ten times. V usage is TRBV4-3 and J usage is TRBJ1-1, with D maybe TRBD1 (6 bases). The CDR3 covers 16 residues. Trimming took off 1 base at V and 0 bases at J, with 12 bases between the two ends. Germline lookup yields CDR1 LGHNA and CDR2 YSLEER. CDR3 sequence: CASSQATTGLNTEAFF. As DNA, the CDR3 is TGCGCCAGCAGCCAAGCAACCACAGGGCTGAACACTGAAGCTTTCTTT.

This clonotype was found many times. This chain connects TRBV12-3 or TRBV12-4 to TRBJ2-7, with TRBD2 matching 9 bases. V shed 6 bases and J 5 bases; nucleotides not matched to a gene: 8. The CDR3 contains 14 residues. CDR3 residues: CASSLTSGAHEQYF. The CDR3 bases are TGTGCCAGCAGCCTGACTAGCGGCGCACACGAGCAGTACTTC.

This clonotype was seen ten or more times. The chain combines TRBV20-1 with TRBJ2-1; 14 bases map to TRBD2. With V trimmed by 5 bases and J by 12 bases, 12 bases remained unmatched. Germline CDR1 is DFQATT and CDR2 is SNEGSKA (reference sequence). The CDR3 runs to 15 residues. DNA for the CDR3: TGCAGTGCTGACAATCCCGGGACTAGCGGGGGCCGGCAGTTCTTC. Translation gives CSADNPGTSGGRQFF.

This clonotype appeared many times. This chain joins TRBV20-1 and TRBJ2-5, with D unclear. The ends were cut back, 2 bases at V and 4 bases at J, with 14 bases in the middle. Germline loops: CDR1 DFQATT, CDR2 SNEGSKA (reference sequence). This CDR3 is built from 14 residues. This chain's CDR3 is CSARKPPSPETQYF. CDR3 DNA: TGCAGTGCTAGAAAACCCCCGTCCCCAGAGACCCAGTACTTC.

In this sample, this clonotype turned up many times. The chain employs TRBV20-1 and TRBJ2-1; 10 bases map to TRBD2. The V and J ends lost 7 bases and 5 bases, in that order; junction bases with no gene match: 14. The V gene's germline CDR1 is DFQATT and CDR2 SNEGSKA (reference sequence). This CDR3 is built from 16 residues. The CDR3 loop reads CSGHGLAGVGNNEQFF. As DNA, the CDR3 is TGCAGTGGCCACGGGCTAGCGGGAGTAGGGAACAATGAGCAGTTCTTC.

This clonotype came up many times. V and J are TRBV10-2 and TRBJ2-4; D may be TRBD1 or TRBD2 (7 bases each). Looked up from germline, CDR1 is WSHSY and CDR2 is SAAADI. Deletions cut 6 bases from V and 2 bases from J, with 11 bases between. The CDR3 length is 14 residues. The CDR3 sequence: CASSQGGSKNIQYF. DNA of the CDR3: TGCGCCAGCAGCCAGGGGGGGTCCAAAAACATTCAGTACTTC.

This clonotype has at least ten counts. The chain joins TRBV20-1 to TRBJ2-2; 14 nucleotides align to TRBD2. Germline trimming cut 5 bases from V and 5 bases from J; bases unmatched to any gene: 7. CDR3 length: 16 residues. Per germline, CDR1 DFQATT and CDR2 SNEGSKA (reference sequence). The CDR3 protein is CSASRLAGGWTGELFF. DNA for the CDR3: TGCAGTGCTTCGAGACTAGCGGGGGGGTGGACCGGGGAGCTGTTTTTT.

This clonotype showed up just a few times. The V call is TRBV7-9, the J call TRBJ1-1; D may be TRBD1 (5 bases). V was clipped by 4 bases and J by 1 base, with 13 bases between them. This CDR3 region has 15 residues. The germline CDR1 and CDR2 sequences are SEHNR and FQNEAQ (reference sequence). Here the CDR3 reads CASSSGWGSNTEAFF. For the CDR3, the DNA is TGTGCCAGCAGCTCAGGTTGGGGCTCGAACACTGAAGCTTTCTTT.

This clonotype has at least ten counts. The V call is TRBV5-1, the J call TRBJ2-5; D call uncertain. Trimming removed 4 bases from V and 4 bases from J, with 11 bases in between. The CDR3 is 13 amino acids. CDR1 is SGHRS, CDR2 YFSETQ, per germline. CDR3 loop: CASSARPGETQYF. Written as DNA, the CDR3 is TGCGCCAGCAGCGCGAGACCTGGAGAGACCCAGTACTTC.

The table lists this clonotype with many counts. J is TRBJ2-7 and V is TRBV6-5; D not resolved. CDR3 length: 14 amino acids. V lost 5 bases, J lost 0 bases, and 11 bases lay in between. Germline CDR1 is MNHEY and CDR2 is SVGAGI. DNA for the CDR3: TGTGCCAGCAGTAAGGACGGAAGCTCCTACGAGCAGTACTTC. Translating it yields CASSKDGSSYEQYF.

This clonotype has a count of ten or more. One junction end does not reproduce the germline sequence, and a read error may be involved. The chain joins TRBV12-3 or TRBV12-4 to TRBJ2-2, with 10 nucleotides matching TRBD2. The CDR3 totals 15 residues. The CDR3 DNA is TGTGCCAGCAGTGTAGCGGGGGGCGTCGGCGGGGAGCTGTTTTTT. Encoded protein: CASSVAGGVGGELFF.

This clonotype was observed many times. V gene TRBV10-3 combines with J gene TRBJ2-7; 7 bases fit TRBD1. The V and J ends lost 0 bases and 3 bases, in that order; junction bases with no gene match: 5. This CDR3 contains 15 residues. CDR1 is ENHRY, CDR2 SYGVKD, per germline. The CDR3 is CAISESVRQGYEQYF. The CDR3, as DNA: TGTGCCATCAGTGAGTCTGTCCGACAGGGCTACGAGCAGTACTTC.

This clonotype was counted only a few times. CDR3: CASSGNWDRGRETQYF. In DNA, the CDR3 is TGTGCCAGCAGCGGAAATTGGGACAGGGGAAGAGAGACCCAGTACTTC. The chain uses TRBV9 and TRBJ2-5, with 10 positions matching TRBD1. Germline V gene data show CDR1 as SGDLS and CDR2 as YYNGEE. This CDR3 region has 16 residues. V lost 3 bases, J lost 4 bases, and 9 bases stayed unmatched.